Many counts were recorded for the clone carrying this T cell receptor (beta chain). Its antigen is still unknown. Unique molecular identifiers were present on the cDNA, which also gained a universal primer site by template switching. Each CDR3 protein is one row after TCRdb ran MiXCR on the 5' RACE reads. The profile covers 500,000 to 700,000 distinct CDR3 sequences, with roughly 7.2% appearing a single time and around 1.6% taken by the ten largest. This sample is drawn from a study of identical twins. Study results and limitations: While abundant cord blood beta clonotypes carried fewer insertions, memory repertoires showed no such pattern.

V shed 5 bases and J 5 bases; nucleotides not matched to a gene: 7. The CDR3 sequence is 15 residues long. Healthy Caucasians, and only they, were the donors. These data were also reused for a study on yellow fever vaccine responses in identical twins.

The sample was PBMCs. This receptor was identified in a woman under 30 in good health. V usage is TRBV12-3 or TRBV12-4 and J usage is TRBJ2-1; TRBD1 matches 9 bases. CDR3 in DNA: TGTGCCAGCAGTCCAGCCGGGACAGGGAACAATGAGCAGTTCTTC. Amino acid sequence: CASSPAGTGNNEQFF.